The sequence of this T cell receptor beta chain was determined in a study of blood T cell repertoires in COVID-19. Study-level information: Donors in the United States, Italy and Spain gave samples during acute or convalescent COVID-19.

J lost 4 bases, V lost 6 bases, and 2 bases had no gene match. The CDR3 spans 12 residues. Germline V gene sequence: CDR1 MGHDK, CDR2 SYGVNS. Study processing details: Reference gene primer amplification gave estimated nucleated cell counts. The method was immunoSEQ multiplex PCR; TCRdb's version includes in-frame clones alone and lacks a portion of them. Clone size and V and J calls were adopted from that table, with D and trimming inferred from the DNA. The data show about 11,000 clones, 90% seen once. This receptor was identified in a human donor in a cohort sampled during active COVID-19. The sequenced material came from peripheral blood. The chain combines TRBV25-1 with TRBJ1-2, with 7 bases aligning to TRBD1. The CDR3 DNA follows: TGTGCCAGCAGGCGGGACAGCTATGGCTACACCTTC. This sequence encodes CASRRDSYGYTF.